A selection of T cell receptor beta chains follows, all from one sample in a study of T cell responses to AZD1222 COVID-19 vaccine. Only in-frame clones appear in the TCRdb table, and some are missing; sequencing was by immunoSEQ multiplex PCR. In the table there are more than 110,000 clones, roughly 92% of which are singletons. This sample comprised peripheral blood, obtained on day 0 of AZD1222 vaccination. These receptors were obtained from an adult in good health. CDR3s leave out the opening cysteine and the closing phenylalanine or tryptophan. The order of the fields is CDR3 protein, D gene, J gene, V gene. The D gene is left open where the match is weak.

CDR3: ASSPIGGLGRTGELF
D: TRBD2
J: TRBJ2-2
V: TRBV3-1/TRBV3-2

CDR3: ASREQGFAEQY
D: .
J: TRBJ2-7
V: TRBV27

CDR3: ASSLSTDKRTEAF
D: .
J: TRBJ1-1
V: TRBV5-5

CDR3: ASSLGTVNTEAF
D: .
J: TRBJ1-1
V: TRBV3-1/TRBV3-2

CDR3: ASSAPGTGWNSPLH
D: .
J: TRBJ1-6
V: TRBV7-9

CDR3: ASSHRGSSYNEQF
D: .
J: TRBJ2-1
V: TRBV3-1/TRBV3-2

CDR3: ASSGGGGPNTEAF
D: .
J: TRBJ1-1
V: TRBV19

CDR3: ASTPWGRDITEAF
D: .
J: TRBJ1-1
V: TRBV6-5

CDR3: ASGSLGDLGTEAF
D: .
J: TRBJ1-1
V: TRBV28

CDR3: ASSRVRTYEKLF
D: .
J: TRBJ1-4
V: TRBV18

CDR3: ASRTTSGRVNEQF
D: TRBD2
J: TRBJ2-1
V: TRBV5-1

CDR3: ASSQDHGSGNIQY
D: .
J: TRBJ2-4
V: TRBV3-1/TRBV3-2

CDR3: ASSLASGETQY
D: .
J: TRBJ2-5
V: TRBV7-9